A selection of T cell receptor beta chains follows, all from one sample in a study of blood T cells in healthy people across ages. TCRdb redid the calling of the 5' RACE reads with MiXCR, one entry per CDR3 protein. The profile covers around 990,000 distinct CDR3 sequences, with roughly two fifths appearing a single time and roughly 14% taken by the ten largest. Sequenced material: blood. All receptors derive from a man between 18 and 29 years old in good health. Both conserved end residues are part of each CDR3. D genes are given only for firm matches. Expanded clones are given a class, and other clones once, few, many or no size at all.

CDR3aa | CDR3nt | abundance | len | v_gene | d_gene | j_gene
CASSFSGRTDTQYF | TGCGCCAGCAGCTTTTCCGGGCGCACAGATACGCAGTATTTT | many | 14 | TRBV7-2 | . | TRBJ2-3
CASSYSRADTQYF | TGTGCCAGCAGTTACTCAAGGGCAGATACGCAGTATTTT | few | 13 | TRBV6-5 | . | TRBJ2-3
CASSFGGTENQPQHF | TGTGCCAGCAGCTTCGGGGGGACAGAAAATCAGCCCCAGCATTTT | . | 15 | TRBV27 | TRBD1 | TRBJ1-5
CASNVEQGGPVYNEQYF | TGTGCCAGCAACGTAGAACAAGGGGGACCTGTCTACAATGAGCAGTACTTC | once | 17 | TRBV9 | . | TRBJ2-5
CASSDYDRDTEAFF | TGTGCCAGCAGTGACTACGACAGGGACACTGAAGCTTTCTTT | few | 14 | TRBV25-1 | TRBD1 | TRBJ1-1
CASSYPTGPNEQYF | TGTGCCAGCAGTTACCCGACAGGGCCCAACGAGCAGTACTTC | . | 14 | TRBV6-6 | TRBD1 | TRBJ2-7
CASSTGAPYFETQYF | TGTGCCAGCAGCACAGGGGCACCCTATTTTGAGACCCAGTACTTC | few | 15 | TRBV7-2 | TRBD1 | TRBJ2-5
CASSKDPIYYEQYF | TGTGCCAGCAGCAAGGACCCTATTTACTACGAGCAGTACTTC | few | 14 | TRBV21-1 | . | TRBJ2-7
CASSLSRAEKLFF | TGTGCCAGCAGCTTATCCAGAGCTGAAAAACTGTTTTTT | once | 13 | TRBV7-3 | . | TRBJ1-4
CSATDNLAGGTTDTQYF | TGCAGTGCCACTGACAACTTAGCGGGGGGGACCACAGATACGCAGTATTTT | few | 17 | TRBV20-1 | TRBD2 | TRBJ2-3
CASREVGGYTF | TGTGCCAGCCGCGAGGTCGGTGGCTACACCTTC | many | 11 | TRBV6-2/TRBV6-3 | . | TRBJ1-2
CSARDYLDSGTSEQETQYF | TGCAGTGCTAGAGATTATTTGGACTCCGGGACTAGCGAACAAGAGACCCAGTACTTC | . | 19 | TRBV20-1 | TRBD2 | TRBJ2-5
CSTIGTTPGELFF | TGCAGCACCATAGGAACTACCCCCGGGGAGCTGTTTTTT | . | 13 | TRBV29-1 | . | TRBJ2-2
CSAPNRGNSNQPQHF | TGCAGTGCTCCGAACAGGGGTAATAGCAATCAGCCCCAGCATTTT | few | 15 | TRBV20-1 | TRBD1 | TRBJ1-5
CACSMSHGNSPLHF | TGTGCCTGCAGCATGTCCCACGGTAATTCGCCCCTCCACTTT | . | 14 | TRBV12-3/TRBV12-4 | . | TRBJ1-6
CATSRDNYGYTF | TGTGCCACCAGCAGGGACAACTATGGCTACACCTTC | few | 12 | TRBV15 | . | TRBJ1-2
CASSAQGNEQFF | TGTGCCAGCAGCGCGCAGGGGAATGAGCAGTTCTTC | . | 12 | TRBV13 | . | TRBJ2-1
CASSPTGNSPLHF | TGTGCCAGCAGCCCAACAGGGAATTCACCCCTCCACTTT | . | 13 | TRBV14 | . | TRBJ1-6
CASSPRQGGNEKLFF | TGTGCCAGCAGTCCCCGACAGGGTGGAAATGAAAAACTGTTTTTT | few | 15 | TRBV27 | TRBD1 | TRBJ1-4
CSARGAETDTQYF | TGCAGTGCTAGAGGGGCAGAGACAGATACGCAGTATTTT | many | 13 | TRBV20-1 | . | TRBJ2-3
CASSLEAGKYTEAFF | TGCGCCAGCAGCTTGGAAGCAGGGAAATACACTGAAGCTTTCTTT | . | 15 | TRBV5-1 | . | TRBJ1-1
CSATDGRVYEQYF | TGCAGTGCTACCGATGGGCGAGTCTACGAGCAGTACTTC | few | 13 | TRBV20-1 | . | TRBJ2-7
CASSETGQGRREDTEAFF | TGTGCCAGCAGTGAAACCGGACAGGGGCGAAGGGAGGACACTGAAGCTTTCTTT | . | 18 | TRBV25-1 | TRBD1 | TRBJ1-1
CSASRDLPGWDTQYF | TGCAGTGCTAGTAGGGACCTCCCGGGTTGGGATACGCAGTATTTT | . | 15 | TRBV20-1 | . | TRBJ2-3
CASSLAQEGEQFF | TGCGCCAGCAGCTTGGCCCAGGAGGGTGAGCAGTTCTTC | . | 13 | TRBV5-1 | . | TRBJ2-1
CASSQDYGAAGGRNEQFF | TGCGCCAGCAGCCAAGATTACGGGGCAGCGGGGGGCAGGAATGAGCAGTTCTTC | few | 18 | TRBV4-3 | TRBD2 | TRBJ2-1
CSARASGGPSYEQYF | TGCAGTGCTAGGGCTAGCGGGGGCCCCTCCTACGAGCAGTACTTC | . | 15 | TRBV20-1 | TRBD2 | TRBJ2-7
CASSGTEMGGYTF | TGTGCCAGCAGTGGAACGGAGATGGGAGGCTACACCTTC | . | 13 | TRBV12-3/TRBV12-4 | . | TRBJ1-2
CASSLALRQGAYEQYF | TGTGCCAGCAGCCTAGCCCTCAGACAGGGGGCCTACGAGCAGTACTTC | . | 16 | TRBV7-9 | TRBD1 | TRBJ2-7
CASSEGFWAYEQYF | TGTGCCAGCAGTGAGGGTTTTTGGGCCTACGAGCAGTACTTC | . | 14 | TRBV2 | . | TRBJ2-7
CASSLSGRGLGDTQYF | TGTGCCAGCAGTTTATCGGGCAGGGGGCTCGGAGATACGCAGTATTTT | . | 16 | TRBV28 | TRBD1 | TRBJ2-3
CASSLDRNEQFF | TGTGCCAGCAGCTTAGATCGGAATGAGCAGTTCTTC | many | 12 | TRBV11-2 | . | TRBJ2-1
CASSPRLGTGELFF | TGTGCCAGCAGCCCCCGACTTGGAACCGGGGAGCTGTTTTTT | few | 14 | TRBV4-2 | . | TRBJ2-2
CASNLVTGDTQYF | TGTGCCAGCAATTTAGTGACCGGGGATACGCAGTATTTT | . | 13 | TRBV12-3/TRBV12-4 | . | TRBJ2-3
CSVGTGIGELFF | TGCAGCGTTGGGACAGGGATTGGGGAGCTGTTTTTT | . | 12 | TRBV29-1 | TRBD1 | TRBJ2-2
CASSRPGTDDNYGYTF | TGTGCCAGCAGCCGCCCCGGGACGGACGATAACTATGGCTACACCTTC | few | 16 | TRBV7-9 | . | TRBJ1-2
CASSFGTGDQRTQYF | TGTGCCAGCAGCTTTGGGACAGGGGACCAGCGGACCCAGTACTTC | . | 15 | TRBV7-9 | TRBD1 | TRBJ2-5
CSAVPGLQETQFF | TGCAGTGCTGTTCCGGGACTACAAGAGACCCAGTTCTTC | . | 13 | TRBV20-1 | TRBD2 | TRBJ2-1
CASSQAVTFNTEAFF | TGCGCCAGCAGCCAAGCAGTGACGTTCAACACTGAAGCTTTCTTT | . | 15 | TRBV4-1 | . | TRBJ1-1
CSAGGGIGYTF | TGCAGTGCCGGCGGCGGAATCGGCTACACCTTC | . | 11 | TRBV20-1 | . | TRBJ1-2
CASKERALGNTIYF | TGTGCCAGCAAAGAGAGGGCGCTTGGAAACACCATATATTTT | . | 14 | TRBV25-1 | . | TRBJ1-3
CSARGWSGGTYEQYF | TGCAGTGCTAGAGGGTGGTCAGGGGGGACCTACGAGCAGTACTTC | few | 15 | TRBV20-1 | . | TRBJ2-7
CASSQDRRSKGQSFF | TGTGCCAGCAGCCAAGACCGAAGGAGTAAAGGACAGTCTTTCTTT | . | 15 | TRBV4-2 | . | TRBJ1-1
CSVESRDAQSYEQFF | TGCAGCGTTGAATCCCGGGACGCCCAGTCCTATGAGCAGTTCTTC | . | 15 | TRBV29-1 | . | TRBJ2-1
CASNGGAGYGYTF | TGTGCCAGCAACGGGGGGGCCGGCTATGGCTACACCTTC | . | 13 | TRBV6-6 | . | TRBJ1-2
CAWTAGGGAEAFF | TGTGCCTGGACCGCGGGCGGAGGGGCTGAAGCTTTCTTT | . | 13 | TRBV30 | . | TRBJ1-1
CSARDFGYGYTF | TGCAGTGCTAGAGATTTCGGCTATGGCTACACCTTC | . | 12 | TRBV20-1 | . | TRBJ1-2